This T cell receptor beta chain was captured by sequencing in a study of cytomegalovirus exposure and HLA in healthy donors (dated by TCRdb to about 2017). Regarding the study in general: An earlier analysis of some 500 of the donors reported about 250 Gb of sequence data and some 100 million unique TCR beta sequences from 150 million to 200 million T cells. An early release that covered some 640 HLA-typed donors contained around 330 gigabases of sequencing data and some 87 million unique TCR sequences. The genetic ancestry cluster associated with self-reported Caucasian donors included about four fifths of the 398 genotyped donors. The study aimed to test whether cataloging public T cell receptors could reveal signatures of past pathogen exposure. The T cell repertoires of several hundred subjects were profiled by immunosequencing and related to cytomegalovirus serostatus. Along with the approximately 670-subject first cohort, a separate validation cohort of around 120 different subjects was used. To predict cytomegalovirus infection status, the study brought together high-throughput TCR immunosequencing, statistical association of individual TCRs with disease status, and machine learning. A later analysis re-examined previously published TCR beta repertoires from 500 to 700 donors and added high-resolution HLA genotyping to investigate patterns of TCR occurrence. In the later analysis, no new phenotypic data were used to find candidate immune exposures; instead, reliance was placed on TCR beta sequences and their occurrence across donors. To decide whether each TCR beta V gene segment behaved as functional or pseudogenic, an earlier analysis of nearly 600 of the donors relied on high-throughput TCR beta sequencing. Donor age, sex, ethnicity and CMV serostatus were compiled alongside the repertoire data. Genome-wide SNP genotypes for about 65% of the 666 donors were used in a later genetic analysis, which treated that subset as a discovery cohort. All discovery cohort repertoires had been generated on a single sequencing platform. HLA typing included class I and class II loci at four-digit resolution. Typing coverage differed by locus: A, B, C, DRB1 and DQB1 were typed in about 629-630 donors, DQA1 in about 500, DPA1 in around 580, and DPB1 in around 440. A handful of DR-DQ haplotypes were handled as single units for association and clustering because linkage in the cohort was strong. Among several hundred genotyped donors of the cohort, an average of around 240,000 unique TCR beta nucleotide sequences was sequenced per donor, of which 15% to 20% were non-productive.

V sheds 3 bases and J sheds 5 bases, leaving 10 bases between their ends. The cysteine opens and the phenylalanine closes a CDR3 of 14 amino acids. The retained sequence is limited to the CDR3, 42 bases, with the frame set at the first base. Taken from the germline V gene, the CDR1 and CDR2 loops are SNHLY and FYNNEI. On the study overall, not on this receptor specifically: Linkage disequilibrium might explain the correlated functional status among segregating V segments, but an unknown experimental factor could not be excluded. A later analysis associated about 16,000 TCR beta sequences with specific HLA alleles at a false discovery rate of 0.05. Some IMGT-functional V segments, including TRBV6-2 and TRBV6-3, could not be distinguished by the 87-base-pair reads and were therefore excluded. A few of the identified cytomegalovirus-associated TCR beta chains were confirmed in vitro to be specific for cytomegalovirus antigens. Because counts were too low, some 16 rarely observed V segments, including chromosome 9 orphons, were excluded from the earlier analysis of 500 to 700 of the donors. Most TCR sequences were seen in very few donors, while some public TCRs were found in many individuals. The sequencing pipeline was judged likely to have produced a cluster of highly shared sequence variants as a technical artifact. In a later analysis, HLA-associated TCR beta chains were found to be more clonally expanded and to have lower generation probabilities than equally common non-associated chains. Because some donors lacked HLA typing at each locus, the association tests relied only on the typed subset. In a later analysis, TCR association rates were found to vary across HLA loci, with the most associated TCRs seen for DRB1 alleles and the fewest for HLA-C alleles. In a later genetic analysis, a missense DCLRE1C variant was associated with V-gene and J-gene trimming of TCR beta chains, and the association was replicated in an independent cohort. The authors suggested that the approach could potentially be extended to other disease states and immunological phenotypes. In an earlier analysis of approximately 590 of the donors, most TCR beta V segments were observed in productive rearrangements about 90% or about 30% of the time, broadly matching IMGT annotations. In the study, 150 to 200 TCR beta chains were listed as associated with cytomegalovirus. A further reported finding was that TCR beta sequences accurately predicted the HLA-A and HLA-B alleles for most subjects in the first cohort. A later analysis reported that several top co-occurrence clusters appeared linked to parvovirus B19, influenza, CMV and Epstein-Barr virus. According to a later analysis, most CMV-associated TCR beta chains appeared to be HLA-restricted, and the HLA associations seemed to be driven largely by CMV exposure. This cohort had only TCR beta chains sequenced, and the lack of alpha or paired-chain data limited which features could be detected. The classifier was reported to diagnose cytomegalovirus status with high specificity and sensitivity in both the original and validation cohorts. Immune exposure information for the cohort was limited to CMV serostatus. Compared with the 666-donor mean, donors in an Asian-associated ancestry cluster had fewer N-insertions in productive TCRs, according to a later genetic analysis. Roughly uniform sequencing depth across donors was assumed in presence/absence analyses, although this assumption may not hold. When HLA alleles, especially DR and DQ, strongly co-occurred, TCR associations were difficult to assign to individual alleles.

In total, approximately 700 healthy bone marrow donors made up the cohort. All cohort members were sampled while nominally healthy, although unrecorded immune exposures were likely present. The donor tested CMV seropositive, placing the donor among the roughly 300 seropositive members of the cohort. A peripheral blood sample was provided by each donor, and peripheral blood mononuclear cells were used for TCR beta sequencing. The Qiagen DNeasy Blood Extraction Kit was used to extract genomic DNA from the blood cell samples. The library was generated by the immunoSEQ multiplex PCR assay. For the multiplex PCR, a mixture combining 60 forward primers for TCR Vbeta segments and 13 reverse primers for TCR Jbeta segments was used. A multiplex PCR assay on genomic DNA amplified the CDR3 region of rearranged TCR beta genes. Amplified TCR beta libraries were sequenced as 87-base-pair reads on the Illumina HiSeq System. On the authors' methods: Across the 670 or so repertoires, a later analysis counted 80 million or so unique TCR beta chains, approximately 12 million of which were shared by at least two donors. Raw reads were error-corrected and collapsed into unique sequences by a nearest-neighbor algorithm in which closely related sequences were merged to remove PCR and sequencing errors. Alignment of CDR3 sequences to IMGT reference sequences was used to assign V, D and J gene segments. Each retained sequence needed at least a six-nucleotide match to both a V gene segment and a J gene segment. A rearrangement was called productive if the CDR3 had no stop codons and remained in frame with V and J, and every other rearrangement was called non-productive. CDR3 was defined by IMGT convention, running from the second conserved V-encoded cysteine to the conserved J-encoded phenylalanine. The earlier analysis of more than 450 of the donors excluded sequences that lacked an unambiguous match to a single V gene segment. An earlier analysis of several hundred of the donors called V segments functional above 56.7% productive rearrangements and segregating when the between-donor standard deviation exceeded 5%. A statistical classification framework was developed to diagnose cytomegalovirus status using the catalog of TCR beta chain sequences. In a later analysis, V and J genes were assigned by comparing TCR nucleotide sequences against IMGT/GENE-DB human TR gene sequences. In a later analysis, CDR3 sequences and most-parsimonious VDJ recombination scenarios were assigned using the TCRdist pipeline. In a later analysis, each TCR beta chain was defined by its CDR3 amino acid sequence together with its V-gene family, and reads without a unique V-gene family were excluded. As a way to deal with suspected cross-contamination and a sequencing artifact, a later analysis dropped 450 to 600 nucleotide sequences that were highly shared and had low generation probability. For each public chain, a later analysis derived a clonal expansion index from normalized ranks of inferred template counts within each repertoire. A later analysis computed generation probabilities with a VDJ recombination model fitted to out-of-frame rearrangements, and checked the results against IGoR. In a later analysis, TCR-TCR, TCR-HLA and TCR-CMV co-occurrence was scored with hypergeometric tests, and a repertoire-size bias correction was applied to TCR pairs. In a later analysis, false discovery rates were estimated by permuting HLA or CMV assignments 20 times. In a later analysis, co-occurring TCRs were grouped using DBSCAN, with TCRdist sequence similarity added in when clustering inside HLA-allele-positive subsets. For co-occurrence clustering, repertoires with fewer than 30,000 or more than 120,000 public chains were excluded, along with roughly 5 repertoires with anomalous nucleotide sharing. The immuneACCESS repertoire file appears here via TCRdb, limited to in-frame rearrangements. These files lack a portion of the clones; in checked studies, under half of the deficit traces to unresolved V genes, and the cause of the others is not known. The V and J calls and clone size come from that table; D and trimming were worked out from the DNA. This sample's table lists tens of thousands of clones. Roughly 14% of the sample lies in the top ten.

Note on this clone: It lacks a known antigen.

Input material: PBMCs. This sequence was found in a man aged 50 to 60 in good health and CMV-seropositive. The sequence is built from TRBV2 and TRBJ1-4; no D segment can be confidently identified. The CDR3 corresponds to CASSDSGLNEKLFF. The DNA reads TGTGCCAGCAGTGATAGCGGATTAAATGAAAAACTGTTTTTT.